A selection of T cell receptor beta chains follows, all from one sample in a study of OX40 agonist ivuxolimab in advanced cancers. Here immunoSEQ multiplex PCR was the method, and the copy in TCRdb shows in-frame clones only, minus some. The data show tens of thousands of clones, roughly 84% seen once. Sequenced material: CD4+ or CD8+ T cells sorted from blood, taken in a trial of the OX40 agonist ivuxolimab. These TCRs come from an adult with an advanced solid tumor such as melanoma, head and neck, liver or kidney cancer. CDR3s include the opening cysteine and the closing phenylalanine or tryptophan. D genes are given only for firm matches. Rows may omit the clone size; those that give it use once, few, many or a size class.

clone size,D gene,CDR3 length,V gene,J gene,CDR3 protein,CDR3 DNA
NA,TRBD1,16,TRBV27,TRBJ1-3,CASSARTGTEGNTIYF,TGTGCCAGCAGTGCACGCACCGGGACAGAGGGAAACACCATATATTTT
NA,TRBD1,16,TRBV28,TRBJ2-5,CASTPSRTGMGETQYF,TGTGCCAGCACCCCCTCTCGGACAGGGATGGGAGAGACCCAGTACTTC
NA,TRBD2,16,TRBV5-1,TRBJ2-3,CASSLGLAGWTDTQYF,TGCGCCAGCAGCTTGGGGCTAGCGGGATGGACAGATACGCAGTATTTT
NA,NA,14,TRBV10-2,TRBJ2-5,CASRPIRDAETQYF,TGCGCCAGCAGACCCATTCGGGACGCGGAGACCCAGTACTTC
few,TRBD2,16,TRBV7-9,TRBJ2-3,CAGALAGGLITDTQYF,TGTGCCGGGGCGCTAGCGGGGGGTCTAATCACAGATACGCAGTATTTT
NA,NA,11,TRBV29-1,TRBJ2-3,CSVSGTDTQYF,TGCAGCGTTAGCGGCACAGATACGCAGTATTTT
NA,TRBD2,15,TRBV11-2,TRBJ2-3,CASSLETSVADTQYF,TGTGCCAGCAGCTTAGAGACTAGCGTGGCAGATACGCAGTATTTT
NA,TRBD2,18,TRBV9,TRBJ2-2,CASTRSVGLAGGAGELFF,TGTGCCAGCACGCGTAGCGTTGGGCTAGCGGGTGGGGCCGGGGAGCTGTTTTTT
NA,NA,15,TRBV6-1,TRBJ1-2,CASSERQGANYGYTF,TGTGCCAGCAGTGAAAGGCAGGGAGCTAACTATGGCTACACCTTC
NA,NA,14,TRBV7-3,TRBJ1-1,CASSPDANPTEAFF,TGTGCCAGCAGCCCAGACGCAAACCCTACTGAAGCTTTCTTT